Presented here are 13 T cell receptor beta chains from one specimen sequenced in a study of T-cell reconstitution after alpha-beta-depleted transplantation in children. It was with unique molecular identifiers that the TCRbeta library was prepared. TCRdb re-called the PCR reads with MiXCR, one entry per CDR3 protein. The sample contains around 240,000 distinct CDR3 sequences, 9.7% of which appear only once. The source material was PBMCs from the stem cell graft donor, sampled from the stem cell graft. All receptors come from a human donor who donated a stem cell graft to a child with SCID.

This clonotype has a count of ten or more. The chain employs TRBV14 and TRBJ2-7, with no clear D. The V gene's germline CDR1 is SGHDN and CDR2 FVKESK. The V gene lost 0 bases and the J gene lost 0 bases, with 12 bases spanning the gap. CDR3 length equals 16 residues. The chain's CDR3 is CASSQEPQLSSYEQYF. The CDR3 DNA is TGTGCCAGCAGCCAAGAACCACAGCTTAGCTCCTACGAGCAGTACTTC.

This clonotype has at least ten counts. This rearrangement joins TRBV5-1 to TRBJ2-2; possible D gene TRBD2, 5 bases. V lost 0 bases and J lost 3, with 12 bases in between. The CDR3 totals 16 residues. CDR1 and CDR2 from the germline V gene are SGHRS and YFSETQ. Here the CDR3 DNA reads TGCGCCAGCAGCTTGGCCGGGGTTCTGGACACCGGGGAGCTGTTTTTT. This translates into CASSLAGVLDTGELFF.

In its sample, this clonotype was seen many times. This chain uses TRBV6-5 with TRBJ2-2; 9 bases fit TRBD1. The ends lost 9 bases at V and 4 bases at J; junction bases unmatched: 6. The CDR3 is made up of 14 amino acids. Germline CDR1 is MNHEY and CDR2 is SVGAGI. As DNA, the CDR3 is TGTGCCAGTCTGGACAGGGGTGTCACCGGGGAGCTGTTTTTT. Translated, it gives CASLDRGVTGELFF.

There are many counts of this clonotype. The V and J genes are TRBV19 and TRBJ2-7; D might be TRBD1 (6 bases). V was trimmed by 3 bases and J by 3 bases, leaving 9 bases between them. Per the germline V gene, CDR1 is LNHDA and CDR2 is SQIVND (reference sequence). The CDR3 consists of 13 residues. The CDR3 sequence is CASSIVTGYEQYF. The CDR3 bases are TGTGCCAGTAGTATCGTGACAGGCTACGAGCAGTACTTC.

Ten or more counts support this clonotype. The genes are TRBV5-5 and TRBJ2-7, with TRBD1 matching over 7 bases. The ends lost 2 bases at V and 5 bases at J; junction bases unmatched: 10. Germline V CDR1 and CDR2: SGHKS, YYEKEE (reference sequence). There are 15 residues in the CDR3. CDR3 sequence (DNA): TGTGCCAGCAGCTTTGGGGCGACAGGGATCCACGAGCAGTACTTC. Encoded protein: CASSFGATGIHEQYF.

This clonotype was counted ten times or more. V gene TRBV27 combines with J gene TRBJ2-7; 12 nucleotides align to TRBD2. The junction had 2 bases not matched to a gene; V was cut back by 6 bases and J by 2 bases. Per the germline V gene, CDR1 is MNHEY and CDR2 is SMNVEV (reference sequence). This CDR3 has 14 amino acids. The DNA for the CDR3 is TGTGCCAGCAGGAGGACTAGCGGGGCCTACGAGCAGTACTTC. As protein: CASRRTSGAYEQYF.

This clonotype was counted at least ten times. The V and J genes are TRBV25-1 and TRBJ2-1; 9 positions agree with TRBD2. CDR1 is MGHDK, CDR2 SYGVNS, per germline. Unmatched junction bases numbered 18, after V lost 4 bases and J lost 11 bases. The CDR3 consists of 17 residues. CDR3 DNA: TGTGCCAGCAGTGTCAAAATCGGGAGTAGCGGGGGCGCTAAGCAGTTCTTC. This encodes CASSVKIGSSGGAKQFF.

This clonotype was observed many times. The rearrangement uses TRBV5-1 and TRBJ2-3; 8 bases agree with TRBD1. The CDR3 is made up of 15 amino acids. J gave up 1 base and V 2 bases, and 3 bases lay outside the gene matches. The germline CDR1 and CDR2 sequences are SGHRS and YFSETQ. The CDR3 DNA is TGCGCCAGCAGCTTTCCGGGACAGGGCACAGATACGCAGTATTTT. It codes for CASSFPGQGTDTQYF. Variable domain in full (rest from reference TRBV5-1 and TRBJ2-3): KAGVTQTPRYLIKTRGQQVTLSCSPISGHRSVSWYQQTPGQGLQFLFEYFSETQRNKGNFPGRFSGRQFSNSRSEMNVSTLELGDSALYLCASSFPGQGTDTQYFGPGTRLTVL.

At least ten counts were recorded for this clonotype. The chain is built from TRBV5-1 and TRBJ2-3; D is possibly TRBD2 (6 bases). From germline, CDR1 is SGHRS and CDR2 YFSETQ. The CDR3 runs 18 residues. Trimming shortened V by 4 bases and J by 0 bases, and 21 bases separated the two germline ends. In DNA form, the CDR3 reads TGCGCCAGCAGCGGAGGGCCTGGGCAACTTTTCAGCACAGATACGCAGTATTTT. Translating it yields CASSGGPGQLFSTDTQYF.

This clonotype was recorded at least ten times. The V gene is TRBV3-1, the J gene TRBJ1-5; D gene uncertain. Germline V gives CDR1 LGHDT, CDR2 YNNKEL (reference sequence). The V and J ends lost 4 bases and 2 bases respectively, with 12 bases between them. The CDR3 totals 15 residues. In DNA, the CDR3 is TGTGCCAGCAGCCCCCAAGCCGGAGGCAATCAGCCCCAGCATTTT. Translation gives CASSPQAGGNQPQHF.

This clonotype has at least ten counts. The chain is built from TRBV7-2 and TRBJ1-1; 8 positions match TRBD1. Germline CDR1 reads SGHTA; CDR2 reads FQGNSA. With V trimmed by 5 bases and J by 8 bases, 7 bases remained unmatched. The CDR3 is made up of 13 amino acids. CDR3 bases: TGTGCCAGCAGCGCCTTCCGGGACAGGGAAGCTTTCTTT. This gives the protein CASSAFRDREAFF.

For this clonotype: This clone may be a read error of a much larger clone one base away. J is TRBJ1-5 and V is TRBV5-1, with a possible D match to TRBD1 (5 bases). Trimming pared 0 bases from V and 8 bases from J, leaving 24 bases between. This CDR3 has 18 residues. Germline CDR1 SGHRS, CDR2 YFSETQ. This CDR3 is CASSLDGRGLGSGKPQHF. CDR3 nucleotides: TGCGCCAGCAGCTTGGATGGAAGGGGACTCGGGAGCGGTAAGCCCCAGCATTTT.

This clonotype was observed many times. CDR3 sequence: CAISVGRGSYEQYF. Written as DNA, the CDR3 is TGTGCCATCAGTGTGGGCAGGGGGTCATACGAGCAGTACTTC. The rearrangement uses TRBV10-3 and TRBJ2-7; 7 bases align to TRBD1. The CDR3 is made up of 14 amino acids. The V segment lost 4 bases and the J segment 4 bases; nucleotides outside the gene matches: 7. CDR1 ENHRY and CDR2 SYGVKD come from the germline V gene.